This entry describes one T cell receptor beta chain. What it binds is not known. CDR1 is MDHEN and CDR2 is SYDVKM in the germline V gene. This CDR3 has 13 amino acids. Unmatched junction bases numbered 3, after V lost 8 bases and J lost 3 bases. Sequencing used immunoSEQ multiplex PCR; TCRdb keeps in-frame clones, though not all of them. The table includes about 52,000 clones, approximately 95% detected once. The sample originates from a study of OX40 agonist ivuxolimab in advanced cancers. On the study more broadly: As their treatment, patients were administered ivuxolimab, an agonistic anti-OX40 (CD134) antibody. Partial responses were achieved by three patients: one hepatocellular carcinoma, two cutaneous melanoma. The study gave patients intravenous ivuxolimab at 0.01 to 10 mg/kg every 2 weeks. Study-level points and caveats: CD8+ T cells showed, on average, more clonal expansion than CD4+ cells.

This TCR was sampled from an adult with an advanced solid tumor such as melanoma, head and neck, liver or kidney cancer. The chain couples TRBV28 to TRBJ2-7; TRBD2 matches 11 bases. Here the sequenced sample was CD4+ or CD8+ T cells sorted from blood, taken in a trial of the OX40 agonist ivuxolimab. The CDR3, as DNA: TGTGCCAGCCTAGCGGGAGGAGACTACGAGCAGTACTTC. Residues: CASLAGGDYEQYF.